Sequencing of this T cell receptor (beta chain) was carried out in a study of blood T cell repertoires in COVID-19. Study in general: The origin of the acute and convalescent COVID-19 samples was the United States, Italy and Spain.

Germline V gene sequence: CDR1 SGHNT, CDR2 YYREEE (reference sequence). V shed 0 bases and J 0 bases; nucleotides not matched to a gene: 3. This CDR3 has 16 amino acids. Seattle patient enrollment occurred during active infection, with longitudinal follow-up thereafter. Authors' methods: From reference gene primer amplification, estimates of nucleated cell counts were derived. TCRdb keeps only in-frame clones here, not all; method: immunoSEQ multiplex PCR. V, J and clone size are taken as reported in that table, and D and trimming were inferred from the DNA itself. The sample lists 430,000 or so clones, 80% to 90% occurring once. With regard to this clone: Other DNA sequences in the sample encode the same CDR3.

This sequence originates from a man between 18 and 35 years old with COVID-19, enrolled during active disease. V is TRBV5-4 and J is TRBJ2-4; 7 bases fit TRBD1. Sequenced: peripheral blood. The chain's CDR3 is CASSLGQGIAKNIQYF. For the CDR3, the DNA is TGTGCCAGCAGCTTGGGACAGGGAATAGCCAAAAACATTCAGTACTTC. Complete variable domain (other parts from reference TRBV5-4 and TRBJ2-4): ETGVTQSPTHLIKTRGQQVTLRCSSQSGHNTVSWYQQALGQGPQFIFQYYREEENGRGNFPPRFSGLQFPNYSSELNVNALELDDSALYLCASSLGQGIAKNIQYFGAGTRLSVL.